This T cell receptor beta chain originates from a study of OX40 agonist ivuxolimab in advanced cancers. The wider study: Patients received ivuxolimab, an intravenous treatment, every 2 weeks at 0.01 to 10 mg/kg. Every patient in dose escalation had hepatocellular carcinoma, melanoma, renal cell or head and neck cancer.

People who had autoimmune disease history or systemic immunosuppression were excluded. There are 14 residues in the CDR3. V lost 3 bases to trimming and J lost 6 bases, with 11 bases between them. Germline loops: CDR1 MNHEY, CDR2 SMNVEV (reference sequence). Assay: immunoSEQ multiplex PCR; the TCRdb copy retains only in-frame clones and omits some. Among 55,000 to 75,000 clones listed, around 90% were seen once. The source material was CD4+ or CD8+ T cells sorted from blood, sampled in a trial of the OX40 agonist ivuxolimab. The chain has TRBV27 and TRBJ2-2; tentatively, D is TRBD1 (5 bases). The clonotype comes from an adult with an advanced solid tumor such as melanoma, head and neck, liver or kidney cancer. The CDR3 sequence: CASSFVGQAGELFF. The CDR3 nucleotides are TGTGCCAGCAGTTTCGTGGGGCAGGCCGGGGAGCTGTTTTTT.